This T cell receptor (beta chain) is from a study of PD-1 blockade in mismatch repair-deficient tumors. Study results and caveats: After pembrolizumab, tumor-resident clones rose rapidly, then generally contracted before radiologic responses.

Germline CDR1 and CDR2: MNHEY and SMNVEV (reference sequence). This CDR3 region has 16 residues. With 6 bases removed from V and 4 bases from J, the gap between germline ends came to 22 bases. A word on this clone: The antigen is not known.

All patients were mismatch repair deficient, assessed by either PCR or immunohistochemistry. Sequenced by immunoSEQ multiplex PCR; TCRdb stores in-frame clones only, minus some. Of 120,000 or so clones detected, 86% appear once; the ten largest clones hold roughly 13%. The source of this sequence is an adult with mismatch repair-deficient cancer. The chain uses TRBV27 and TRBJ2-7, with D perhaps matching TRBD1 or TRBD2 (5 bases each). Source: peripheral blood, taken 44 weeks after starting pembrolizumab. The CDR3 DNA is TGTGCCAGCAGCCAACGTTCGGGGACCCGCCTTTACGAGCAGTACTTC. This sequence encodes CASSQRSGTRLYEQYF.